This T cell receptor (beta chain) was obtained from a study of T-cell reconstitution after alpha-beta-depleted transplantation in children. To note about this clonotype: Its antigen is not known.

Study-wide results and caveats: By one year post-transplant, T-cell counts and diversity largely arose from T cells that were newly produced. Surviving thymic progenitors and recipient T cells were the source of high TCRbeta diversity at day 60 in some patients.

The germline V gene has CDR1 DFQATT and CDR2 SNEGSKA (reference sequence). V was cut by 7 bases and J by 0 bases, with 14 bases left in between. The CDR3 is 14 residues long. The TCRbeta library was prepared with unique molecular identifiers. TCRdb ran MiXCR on the PCR reads and lists one entry per CDR3 protein. In the table there are around 670,000 distinct CDR3 sequences, around 13% of which are singletons. The chain is built from TRBV20-1 and TRBJ2-3; D is perhaps TRBD1 (6 bases). This receptor was identified in a girl aged 2 to 10 with congenital amegakaryocytic thrombocytopenia, due to receive a stem cell transplant. The sequencing here drew on PBMCs, taken before TCRalphabeta/CD19-depleted stem cell transplant. The CDR3, as DNA: TGCAGTGGGCAGGGGACCGGAAGCACAGATACGCAGTATTTT. Translated: CSGQGTGSTDTQYF.